Reported below is one T cell receptor beta chain. It has no known antigen specificity. An end of the junction does not agree with germline; a read error may underlie this. The data stem from a study of T cells in Graves' hyperthyroidism and ophthalmopathy (dated by TCRdb to about 2019). At the level of the whole study: Peripheral blood was collected at initial diagnosis, before any treatment. To identify TCR V-J signatures that set the groups apart, the researchers used a discovery cohort of approximately 98 patients, made up of about 44 with Graves' ophthalmopathy and about 60 with stable Graves' hyperthyroidism. Whether ophthalmopathy could be predicted prospectively was tested in an independent validation cohort made up of 18 to 20 hyperthyroidism patients plus 17 patients who later progressed to ophthalmopathy. For training and testing, the 100 or so patients in the discovery cohort were randomly divided in a 7:3 ratio. In addition, the study compared T-cell repertoires in thyroid tissue and in blood from several Graves' hyperthyroidism patients. Following sampling, methimazole starting at 30 mg daily was given to hyperthyroidism patients, and high-dose intravenous methylprednisolone was given to ophthalmopathy patients. TCR Vbeta CDR3 sequencing of 120 to 150 peripheral blood samples (43 ophthalmopathy, about 80 hyperthyroidism and roughly 17 progressor patients) is reported in the paper.

Amplification of TCR beta CDR3 regions was carried out from RNA transcripts. A first-round RT-PCR of the TCR CDR3 used the HTBI primer set with the Qiagen OneStep RT-PCR kit. A second multiplex PCR round built the libraries, followed by size selection and purification. Libraries were sequenced paired-end with 100 bp reads on an Illumina HiSeq2000. Processing in the source paper ran as follows. Raw data were processed with SOAPnuke, discarding reads with adapters, uncalled bases, mean Phred below 15, or no exact constant-primer or identifier match. High-quality paired reads were merged using COPE v1.2.5, and each unique nucleotide sequence was defined as a clonotype. MiTCR v1.1 was used to align the clonotypes against IMGT TRBV, TRBD and TRBJ reference segments. The analysis was restricted to V-J combinations with a frequency above 0.0001, which together covered 99% to 99.2% of the repertoires. A TCS score was defined as the ratio between F50 (clonal expansion) and ExV (chaos), using BLOSUM62-based TCRdist between CDR3 peptides within each V-J. Welch's t-statistics and random forest reduced some 510 V-J features to fewer than 15, which were used in a naive Bayes classifier (R e1071). Clones were called with MiXCR by TCRdb after fastp trimmed the public reads at Q25, and only in-frame beta chains were retained. Each entry is one CDR3 protein sequence, shown with its most common DNA and genes. TCRdb, not the authors, supplied the V and J calls. The sample data list hundreds of thousands of distinct CDR3 sequences, and less than 15% of these were observed just once. Around a tenth of the sample is held by the ten biggest clonotypes.

Overall results and qualifications from the work: During validation, the model predicted progression to ophthalmopathy a median of about 6.5 months ahead of onset, with around 71% sensitivity and about 75% specificity. A 13 V-J signature model separated ophthalmopathy from stable hyperthyroidism, with just over 85% sensitivity and 81% to 82% specificity in cross-validation and 80%/75% in testing. Most expanded thyroid clonotypes (frequency above 0.001) were also detected in blood, suggesting blood repertoires may reflect thyroid immune responses. No statistical method was used to fix the sample size in advance, and group allocation was not hidden from the investigators.

A patient counted as having stable Graves' hyperthyroidism if no progression to ophthalmopathy occurred over 18 months of follow-up. Hyperthyroidism patients were newly diagnosed, had a disease duration of under 2 months, and were aged 18 to 65 years. Any patient with an uncontrolled infection, another autoimmune disease, pregnancy or lactation was excluded. Diagnoses were based on clinical symptoms, serum thyroxine and TRAb, thyroid ultrasound and orbital computed tomography. PBMCs were separated from 7.5 to 10 ml of fresh peripheral blood using Ficoll-Paque density gradient centrifugation. Total RNA was extracted using Trizol reagent, and RNA quality was assessed on an Agilent 2100 Bioanalyzer. Via the germline V gene (reference sequence), CDR1 is SGHNT and CDR2 YYREEE. From cysteine to phenylalanine, the CDR3 is 14 amino acids long. The read is trimmed to its CDR3 DNA, 42 bases read in frame from base 1.

The sequence is built from TRBV5-4 and TRBJ2-2, with no confident D gene call. Sequencing used blood. This sequence was found in a young woman with Graves' hyperthyroidism. The sequenced DNA is TGTACCAGCAGCTTCATAGCGAACACCGGGGAGCTGTTTTTT. The resulting protein is CTSSFIANTGELFF.